The 26 T cell receptor beta chains below were found in one sample sequenced in a study of blood T cell repertoires in COVID-19. Sequencing used immunoSEQ multiplex PCR; TCRdb keeps in-frame clones, though not all of them. This sample carries about 100,000 clones, around four fifths of them seen once, and the ten largest clones take roughly 31%. The specimen sequenced was peripheral blood. The source is a man in his sixties or seventies with active or convalescent COVID-19.

The V gene is TRBV10-2, the J gene TRBJ2-3; a weak D match, TRBD2 (6 bases). Trimming stripped 0 bases from V and 5 bases from J, with 12 bases between. This CDR3 comprises 15 residues. Germline V gives CDR1 WSHSY, CDR2 SAAADI. CDR3 sequence reads: CASSESAGTLDTQYF. DNA of the CDR3: TGCGCCAGCAGTGAGTCAGCGGGCACACTAGATACGCAGTATTTT.

The chain joins TRBV19 to TRBJ1-3; TRBD1 matches 8 bases. The V gene end was trimmed by 6 bases and the J gene end by 3 bases; junction bases not matched to a gene: 10. The CDR3 has 16 residues. The germline V gene has CDR1 LNHDA and CDR2 SQIVND (reference sequence). The CDR3 sequence: CASSHTAGTGGNTIYF. In DNA, the CDR3 is TGTGCCAGTAGCCATACCGCCGGGACAGGTGGAAACACCATATATTTT.

This clone has at least ten counts. The chain joins TRBV10-3 to TRBJ2-1; tentatively, D is TRBD2 (7 bases). V gave up 10 bases and J gave up 2 bases, with 12 bases separating them. Germline CDR1 and CDR2: ENHRY and SYGVKD. The CDR3 is made up of 13 amino acids. The CDR3 loop reads CAKRGGAYNEQFF. In nucleotides, the CDR3 is TGTGCCAAGAGAGGGGGGGCCTACAATGAGCAGTTCTTC.

The count of this clone is one. The V call is TRBV7-8, the J call TRBJ1-1; D gene unclear. Per germline, CDR1 SGHVS and CDR2 FQNEAQ. The CDR3 has 13 amino acids. V was shortened by 6 bases and J by 5 bases, with 13 bases between the two germline ends. The CDR3 DNA reads as TGTGCCAGCAGGGGCCCTCAAGGAACTGAAGCTTTCTTT. Amino acids: CASRGPQGTEAFF. The complete variable domain, with remaining parts taken from reference TRBV7-8 and TRBJ1-1, reads GAGVSQSPRYKVAKRGQDVALRCDPISGHVSLFWYQQALGQGPEFLTYFQNEAQLDKSGLPSDRFFAERPEGSVSTLKIQRTQQEDSAVYLCASRGPQGTEAFFGQGTRLTVV.

This clone is labeled as medium-sized. The chain couples TRBV7-8 to TRBJ1-3; TRBD1 might be the D (5 bases). The germline CDR1 and CDR2 sequences are SGHVS and FQNEAQ. The CDR3 is made up of 16 amino acids. V gave up 4 bases and J gave up 7 bases, with 20 bases separating them. CDR3 residues: CASSSTGNPADNTIYF. The DNA for the CDR3 is TGTGCCAGCAGCTCCACAGGCAATCCGGCGGATAACACCATATATTTT.

The genes are TRBV28 and TRBJ2-1, with a possible D match to TRBD1 (6 bases). Trimming removed 6 bases from V and 2 bases from J, with 17 bases in between. The CDR3 loop spans 16 amino acids. The germline CDR1 and CDR2 sequences are MDHEN and SYDVKM. CDR3 region: CASSLLRDKPYNEQFF. In nucleotides, the CDR3 is TGTGCCAGCAGCCTACTCCGGGACAAGCCCTACAATGAGCAGTTCTTC.

The CDR3 loop is CASRSGLARTDTQYF. The DNA for the CDR3 is TGTGCCAGCAGATCGGGACTAGCTAGGACAGATACGCAGTATTTT. This rearrangement joins TRBV6-5 to TRBJ2-3; 9 bases agree with TRBD2. Germline V gene data show CDR1 as MNHEY and CDR2 as SVGAGI. The CDR3 consists of 15 residues. V lost 6 bases to trimming and J lost 3 bases; unmatched junction nucleotides: 7.

V usage is TRBV6-5 and J usage is TRBJ2-7; 7 bases line up with TRBD2. Trimming took 6 bases from V and 1 from J; bases not matched to a gene: 9. In germline, CDR1 is MNHEY, CDR2 SVGAGI. The CDR3 has 15 amino acids. The CDR3 here is CASRQFRGDSYEQYF. Written as DNA, the CDR3 is TGTGCCAGCAGACAATTTCGGGGGGATTCCTACGAGCAGTACTTC.

This clone was picked up one time. V usage is TRBV5-6 and J usage is TRBJ2-2, with D unclear. CDR1 is SGHDT and CDR2 is YYEEEE in the germline V gene. Trimming took off 4 bases at V and 1 base at J, with 11 bases between the two ends. The length of the CDR3 is 15 residues. The CDR3 loop reads CASSRWPGNTGELFF. CDR3 nucleotide sequence: TGTGCCAGCAGCCGTTGGCCAGGGAACACCGGGGAGCTGTTTTTT.

This chain connects TRBV7-8 to TRBJ2-1, with a possible D match to TRBD1 (5 bases). The CDR3 spans 14 residues. The V end lost 3 bases, the J end lost 4 bases, and 10 bases lay between the germline ends. From germline, CDR1 is SGHVS and CDR2 FQNEAQ. The CDR3 DNA sequence: TGTGCCAGCAGCTTCGCCGACAGATACAATGAGCAGTTCTTC. The encoded protein is CASSFADRYNEQFF.

This rearrangement joins TRBV19 to TRBJ1-3, with TRBD1 matching over 9 bases. Germline V gene lookup returns CDR1 LNHDA and CDR2 SQIVND (reference sequence). This CDR3 has 15 residues. Trimming at V came to 4 bases and at J to 0 bases, leaving 1 base not matched to a gene. The CDR3 coding sequence is TGTGCCAGTAGTACGACAGGGGGCTCTGGAAACACCATATATTTT. This sequence encodes CASSTTGGSGNTIYF.

CDR3 in DNA: TGTGCCAGCAGCTTGGCAGGGGTGAATCAGCCCCAGCATTTT. This gives the protein CASSLAGVNQPQHF. The chain couples TRBV7-9 to TRBJ1-5; tentatively, D is TRBD1 (6 bases). CDR1 is SEHNR, CDR2 FQNEAQ, per germline (reference sequence). V was cut by 3 bases and J by 4 bases, with 10 bases left in between. This CDR3 region has 14 residues.

The chain couples TRBV7-2 to TRBJ2-7, with D possibly TRBD2 on 6 matching bases. The CDR3 runs to 15 residues. Trimming stripped 3 bases from V and 2 bases from J, with 14 bases between. Germline V gene data show CDR1 as SGHTA and CDR2 as FQGNSA. CDR3 sequence reads: CASSFSGDWTYEQYF. The CDR3 bases are TGTGCCAGCAGCTTTTCCGGGGACTGGACCTACGAGCAGTACTTC.

This clone came up a few times. The chain is built from TRBV5-1 and TRBJ2-7; the match to TRBD2 covers 11 bases. The CDR3 covers 15 residues. Germline V gene lookup returns CDR1 SGHRS and CDR2 YFSETQ. J gave up 5 bases and V 4 bases, and 8 bases lay outside the gene matches. DNA for the CDR3: TGCGCCAGCAGCCCTTTAGCGGGAGGGCCGAACGAGCAGTACTTC. It codes for CASSPLAGGPNEQYF.

This clone was detected only once. The genes are TRBV6-4 and TRBJ1-1; TRBD1 is a possible D gene (6 bases). CDR3 size: 13 residues. Germline V gives CDR1 MRHNA, CDR2 SNTAGT. Trimming cost V 6 bases and J 3 bases, with 11 bases left between them. DNA of the CDR3: TGTGCCAGCAGCGAGGCAGGGGACACTGAAGCTTTCTTT. It encodes CASSEAGDTEAFF.

The rearrangement uses TRBV3-1 (or the pseudogene TRBV3-2) and TRBJ2-1; 7 positions agree with TRBD2. Germline CDR1 reads LGHDT; CDR2 reads YNNKEL (reference sequence). The CDR3 covers 14 residues. With V trimmed by 1 base and J by 14 bases, 11 bases remained unmatched. The CDR3 bases are TGTGCCAGCAGCCAAGGGGAGGCTAGCGGATGGGAGTTCTTC. This translates into CASSQGEASGWEFF.

The chain employs TRBV24-1 and TRBJ2-3; TRBD2 agrees at 8 bases. Germline CDR1 is KGHDR and CDR2 is SFDVKD. With V trimmed by 3 bases and J by 4 bases, 5 bases remained unmatched. This CDR3 comprises 15 residues. The CDR3: CATSDPLSGADTQYF. The CDR3 DNA follows: TGTGCCACCAGTGATCCCCTTAGCGGGGCAGATACGCAGTATTTT.

This clone was detected only once. This sequence joins TRBV7-2 and TRBJ1-6; D gene uncertain. Per the germline V gene, CDR1 is SGHTA and CDR2 is FQGNSA. The CDR3 length is 14 residues. V was trimmed by 4 bases and J by 3 bases, leaving 7 bases between them. The CDR3 loop reads CASSSSIYNSPLHF. The CDR3 coding sequence is TGTGCCAGCAGCTCGAGTATCTATAATTCACCCCTCCACTTT.

V gene TRBV4-3 combines with J gene TRBJ1-1; TRBD1 is a possible D gene (6 bases). The CDR3 contains 18 residues. Between the trimmed V and J ends, which lost 0 bases and 5 bases, there was a span of 22 bases. CDR1 and CDR2 (germline): LGHNA, YSLEER. The CDR3 DNA reads TGCGCCAGCAGCCAAGACCTAATTCGCCGGAGGGGGGGGACTGAAGCTTTCTTT. The encoded protein is CASSQDLIRRRGGTEAFF.

This clone was seen only a few times. V is TRBV28 and J is TRBJ1-2; D ambiguous. Trimming shortened V by 7 bases and J by 5 bases, and 11 bases separated the two germline ends. The CDR3 runs to 12 residues. Germline values: CDR1 MDHEN, CDR2 SYDVKM. Here the CDR3 DNA reads TGTGCCAGCACGAGGTCCCCTTATGGCTACACCTTC. Translated, it gives CASTRSPYGYTF.

The V call is TRBV4-2, the J call TRBJ1-1; D possibly corresponds to TRBD1 (5 bases). V lost 0 bases and J lost 5, with 10 bases in between. From germline, CDR1 is LGHNA and CDR2 YNFKEQ. This CDR3 is built from 14 residues. In nucleotides, the CDR3 is TGTGCCAGCAGCCAAGATCCAGGGCTTACTGAAGCTTTCTTT. Translating gives CASSQDPGLTEAFF.

The chain employs TRBV6-2 or TRBV6-3 and TRBJ1-2; D uncertain. This CDR3 is built from 13 residues. CDR1 MNHEY and CDR2 SVGEGT come from the germline V gene. Trimming took 6 bases from V and 5 from J, leaving 13 bases between them. The CDR3 nucleotides are TGTGCCAGCAGCCAACCGGGTGATTATGGCTACACCTTC. The encoded protein is CASSQPGDYGYTF.

The chain is built from TRBV13 and TRBJ2-7; TRBD2 matches at 8 bases. Germline trimming cut 3 bases from V and 2 bases from J; bases unmatched to any gene: 3. This CDR3 comprises 14 residues. From germline, CDR1 is PRHDT and CDR2 FYEKMQ (reference sequence). The CDR3: CASSFAGGPYEQYF. CDR3 nucleotides: TGTGCCAGCAGCTTCGCGGGAGGACCCTACGAGCAGTACTTC.

This sequence joins TRBV12-5 and TRBJ1-5; 8 nucleotides agree with TRBD1. The CDR3 sequence is 16 residues long. The junction had 11 bases not matched to a gene; V was cut back by 7 bases and J by 3 bases. The germline gives CDR1 LGHNT, CDR2 FRNRAP. CDR3: CASAPPDRDHNQPQHF. CDR3 coding DNA: TGTGCTAGTGCCCCCCCGGACAGGGATCACAATCAGCCCCAGCATTTT. The full variable domain, in which reference TRBV12-5 and TRBJ1-5 provide the parts outside the CDR3, is DARVTQTPRHKVTEMGQEVTMRCQPILGHNTVFWYRQTMMQGLELLAYFRNRAPLDDSGMPKDRFSAEMPDATLATLKIQPSEPRDSAVYFCASAPPDRDHNQPQHFGDGTRLSIL.

This chain links TRBV29-1 with TRBJ1-5; D uncertain. This CDR3 has 9 residues. The germline CDR1 and CDR2 sequences are SQVTM and ANQGSEA. With 3 bases removed from V and 9 bases from J, the gap between germline ends came to 3 bases. The CDR3: CSVEAPQHF. CDR3 nucleotide sequence: TGCAGCGTTGAGGCGCCCCAGCATTTT.

This clone has a handful of counts. V is TRBV5-1 and J is TRBJ2-5; TRBD2 matches at 9 bases. V shed 4 bases, J shed 5 bases, and the junction held 6 bases outside the gene matches. The length of the CDR3 is 14 residues. Germline V gene sequence: CDR1 SGHRS, CDR2 YFSETQ. CDR3 residues: CASSELAGGETQYF. The CDR3 nucleotides are TGCGCCAGCAGCGAACTAGCGGGTGGGGAGACCCAGTACTTC.